This is a list of T cell receptor beta chains from one sample in a study of cytomegalovirus exposure and HLA in healthy donors. The protocol was immunoSEQ multiplex PCR, while the TCRdb copy is restricted to in-frame clones and leaves out a portion. This table holds 170,000 or so clones, 80% found once. Sequences were obtained from PBMCs. The receptors stem from a boy aged 5-17 years in good health and CMV-seronegative. CDR3s include the opening cysteine and the closing phenylalanine or tryptophan. Fields, in order: clone size, J gene, D gene, V gene, CDR3 DNA, CDR3 protein. The D gene is left open where the match is weak. Clone size, where shown, is once, few, many, or a class for clones that have expanded.

clone size: NA; J gene: TRBJ2-5; D gene: TRBD2; V gene: TRBV6-1; CDR3 DNA: TGTGCCGGGGGGGAGGATATCGACGAGACCCAGTACTTC; CDR3 protein: CAGGEDIDETQYF
clone size: NA; J gene: TRBJ2-5; D gene: TRBD1; V gene: TRBV6-5; CDR3 DNA: TGTGCCAGCAGTTCCAGGGGGCCGGAGACCCAGTACTTC; CDR3 protein: CASSSRGPETQYF
clone size: NA; J gene: TRBJ1-1; D gene: TRBD1; V gene: TRBV4-1; CDR3 DNA: TGCGCCAGCAGCCAAGAGGACAGGGAGGGCACTGAAGCTTTCTTT; CDR3 protein: CASSQEDREGTEAFF
clone size: few; J gene: TRBJ1-4; D gene: TRBD1; V gene: TRBV6-6; CDR3 DNA: TGTGCCAGCGGGTCTGACAGGGGAGGGGGAAAACTGTTTTTT; CDR3 protein: CASGSDRGGGKLFF
clone size: NA; J gene: TRBJ2-1; D gene: NA; V gene: TRBV29-1; CDR3 DNA: TGCAGCGTTGCGGGACTCTACTCCTACAATGAGCAGTTCTTC; CDR3 protein: CSVAGLYSYNEQFF
clone size: NA; J gene: TRBJ2-7; D gene: NA; V gene: TRBV6-6; CDR3 DNA: TGTGCCAGCAGGATTCAGGGGACGGCGTCCGAGCAGTACTTC; CDR3 protein: CASRIQGTASEQYF
clone size: NA; J gene: TRBJ1-2; D gene: NA; V gene: TRBV9; CDR3 DNA: TGTGCCAGTAGCGTAGGGGCGGGAAATAACTATGGCTACACCTTC; CDR3 protein: CASSVGAGNNYGYTF
clone size: NA; J gene: TRBJ1-1; D gene: NA; V gene: TRBV18; CDR3 DNA: TGTGCCAGCTCACCGATCTCGGTGAACACTGAAGCTTTCTTT; CDR3 protein: CASSPISVNTEAFF
clone size: NA; J gene: TRBJ1-4; D gene: NA; V gene: TRBV6-1; CDR3 DNA: TGTGCCAGCAGTGAAAAGACAGCCATTGATGAAAAACTGTTTTTT; CDR3 protein: CASSEKTAIDEKLFF
clone size: NA; J gene: TRBJ2-5; D gene: TRBD2; V gene: TRBV7-9; CDR3 DNA: TGTTCCAGCAGCTTAGATCGGGGGGGCTGGCAAGAGACCCAGTACTTC; CDR3 protein: CSSSLDRGGWQETQYF
clone size: NA; J gene: TRBJ2-5; D gene: TRBD1; V gene: TRBV23-1; CDR3 DNA: TGCGCCAGCAGTCAATCCCGGGGACAGCTCCAAGAGACCCAGTACTTC; CDR3 protein: CASSQSRGQLQETQYF
clone size: NA; J gene: TRBJ1-4; D gene: NA; V gene: TRBV4-2; CDR3 DNA: TGTGCCAGCTGGGGCCTGAACGAAAAACTGTTTTTT; CDR3 protein: CASWGLNEKLFF
clone size: NA; J gene: TRBJ1-2; D gene: NA; V gene: TRBV27; CDR3 DNA: TGTGCCAGCAGTTTAAGAGGGGGGGATGGCTACACCTTC; CDR3 protein: CASSLRGGDGYTF
clone size: NA; J gene: TRBJ1-3; D gene: NA; V gene: TRBV9; CDR3 DNA: TGTGCCAGCAGCGTTGAGACCGGGTTCTCTGGAAACACCATATATTTT; CDR3 protein: CASSVETGFSGNTIYF
clone size: NA; J gene: TRBJ2-7; D gene: NA; V gene: TRBV19; CDR3 DNA: TGTGCCAGTAGTATCGACACCTCCTCCTACGAGCAGTACTTC; CDR3 protein: CASSIDTSSYEQYF
clone size: NA; J gene: TRBJ2-2; D gene: TRBD1; V gene: TRBV18; CDR3 DNA: TGTGCCAGCTCACCACCGGGACAGGTCGACACCGGGGAGCTGTTTTTT; CDR3 protein: CASSPPGQVDTGELFF
clone size: NA; J gene: TRBJ2-5; D gene: NA; V gene: TRBV19; CDR3 DNA: TGTGCCAGTAGTACAGGGGATCGCCAAGAGACCCAGTACTTC; CDR3 protein: CASSTGDRQETQYF
clone size: NA; J gene: TRBJ2-7; D gene: NA; V gene: TRBV30; CDR3 DNA: TGTGCCTGGAGGGGGCCCGACAGCTCCTACGAGCAGTACTTC; CDR3 protein: CAWRGPDSSYEQYF
clone size: NA; J gene: TRBJ1-2; D gene: TRBD1; V gene: TRBV11-2; CDR3 DNA: TGTGCCAGCAGCACTCGGGACAGCCGGGCTAATGGCTACACCTTC; CDR3 protein: CASSTRDSRANGYTF
clone size: few; J gene: TRBJ1-6; D gene: TRBD1; V gene: TRBV11-2; CDR3 DNA: TGTGCCAGCAGGCAAGCCACAGGGGGGAATTCACCCCTCCACTTT; CDR3 protein: CASRQATGGNSPLHF
clone size: once; J gene: TRBJ2-3; D gene: TRBD2; V gene: TRBV5-1; CDR3 DNA: TGCGCCAGCAGCTTGGGACTAGCGGGGGCAGATACGCAGTATTTT; CDR3 protein: CASSLGLAGADTQYF
clone size: NA; J gene: TRBJ1-2; D gene: NA; V gene: TRBV9; CDR3 DNA: TGTGCCAGCAGCCCAAGTAAGGGGTATGGCTACACCTTC; CDR3 protein: CASSPSKGYGYTF
clone size: NA; J gene: TRBJ2-5; D gene: NA; V gene: TRBV19; CDR3 DNA: TGTGCCAGTAGCCCTACTAACCAAGAGACCCAGTACTTC; CDR3 protein: CASSPTNQETQYF
clone size: NA; J gene: TRBJ1-5; D gene: NA; V gene: TRBV10-3; CDR3 DNA: TGTGCCATCAGTGAGTTGAACAGGGTCAATCAGCCCCAGCATTTT; CDR3 protein: CAISELNRVNQPQHF
clone size: NA; J gene: TRBJ2-5; D gene: TRBD1; V gene: TRBV11-3; CDR3 DNA: TGTGCCAGCAGCCACAGGGGGCAGGGCCAAGAGACCCAGTACTTC; CDR3 protein: CASSHRGQGQETQYF
clone size: NA; J gene: TRBJ2-7; D gene: TRBD2; V gene: TRBV27; CDR3 DNA: TGTGCCAGCTCCAGGACTAGCGGGGCCCCCTACGAGCAGTACTTC; CDR3 protein: CASSRTSGAPYEQYF
clone size: NA; J gene: TRBJ2-5; D gene: TRBD1; V gene: TRBV5-4; CDR3 DNA: TGTGCCAGCAGCACGGACAGGGGCGCTGCAGGGGAGACCCAGTACTTC; CDR3 protein: CASSTDRGAAGETQYF
clone size: NA; J gene: TRBJ2-2; D gene: NA; V gene: TRBV4-3; CDR3 DNA: TGCGCCAGCAGCCCAAGAGCAGGAGGGGAGATAAACACCGGGGAGCTGTTTTTT; CDR3 protein: CASSPRAGGEINTGELFF
clone size: NA; J gene: TRBJ1-4; D gene: NA; V gene: TRBV4-3; CDR3 DNA: TGCGCCAGCAGCCTCCGGAGGAATGAAAAACTGTTTTTT; CDR3 protein: CASSLRRNEKLFF
clone size: NA; J gene: TRBJ2-3; D gene: NA; V gene: TRBV5-4; CDR3 DNA: TGTGCCAGCAGCGTTTTATCGGTCCCCCAGTATTTT; CDR3 protein: CASSVLSVPQYF
clone size: few; J gene: TRBJ2-7; D gene: TRBD1; V gene: TRBV5-4; CDR3 DNA: TGTGCCAGCAGCTCTCTCCGACAGGGGCCCGGACCCGAGCAGTACTTC; CDR3 protein: CASSSLRQGPGPEQYF
clone size: once; J gene: TRBJ1-5; D gene: NA; V gene: TRBV6-6; CDR3 DNA: TGTGCCAGCAGTTACGTGAGGAATCAGCCCCAGCATTTT; CDR3 protein: CASSYVRNQPQHF